These 17 T cell receptor beta chains were sequenced from one sample in a study of T-cell reconstitution after alpha-beta-depleted transplantation in children. Molecular barcoding with unique molecular identifiers was used for the TCRbeta library. TCRdb redid the calling of the PCR reads with MiXCR, one entry per CDR3 protein. This sample has 300,000 or so distinct CDR3 sequences, with approximately 23% found just once. The sample in question was PBMCs, mostly from graft donor cells, obtained 180 days after TCRalphabeta/CD19-depleted stem cell transplant. These receptors were obtained from a male patient younger than 18 who had a stem cell transplant for acute lymphoblastic leukemia, so the T cells may come from the graft donor.

This clonotype was observed a handful of times. This chain joins TRBV7-6 and TRBJ1-1, with D possibly being TRBD1 (6 bases). CDR1 is SGHVS and CDR2 is FNYEAQ in the germline V gene. This CDR3 is 13 amino acids long. V lost 1 base, J lost 6 bases, and 9 bases lay in between. The DNA of the CDR3 is TGTGCCAGCAGCTTAGGGCAGGGGCCTGAAGCTTTCTTT. Residues: CASSLGQGPEAFF.

This clonotype appeared a few times. V gene TRBV28 combines with J gene TRBJ2-3; TRBD2 aligns across 7 bases. The V segment lost 2 bases and the J segment 2 bases; nucleotides outside the gene matches: 4. Per germline, CDR1 MDHEN and CDR2 SYDVKM. This CDR3 is 15 amino acids long. The CDR3 is CASSLRLAATDTQYF. CDR3 nucleotides: TGTGCCAGCAGTTTACGGCTAGCGGCCACAGATACGCAGTATTTT.

This clonotype was seen only a few times. CDR3 bases: TGCGCCAGCGCCCTTCAGGGATCTAACTATGGCTACACCTTC. Translating it yields CASALQGSNYGYTF. V is TRBV5-1 and J is TRBJ1-2; D is possibly TRBD1 (5 bases). With 7 bases removed from V and 0 bases from J, the gap between germline ends came to 13 bases. Germline V gene sequence: CDR1 SGHRS, CDR2 YFSETQ. The CDR3 is 14 amino acids.

This clonotype appeared a few times. V usage is TRBV9 and J usage is TRBJ2-3; D gene unclear. Germline V lookup: CDR1 SGDLS, CDR2 YYNGEE. V was shortened by 0 bases and J by 6 bases, with 11 bases between the two germline ends. The CDR3 is made up of 14 amino acids. In DNA, the CDR3 is TGTGCCAGCAGCGTAGACACCTCAGTGGATACGCAGTATTTT. Protein product: CASSVDTSVDTQYF.

Only one count was recorded for this clonotype. This chain connects TRBV7-2 to TRBJ2-1, with a tentative D call TRBD2 (6 bases). The CDR3 totals 13 residues. The V gene lost 5 bases and the J gene lost 9 bases, with 14 bases spanning the gap. The germline V gene has CDR1 SGHTA and CDR2 FQGNSA. The CDR3 region is CASSDTSFGEQFF. For the CDR3, the DNA is TGTGCCAGCAGCGATACTAGCTTCGGTGAGCAGTTCTTC.

The CDR3 coding sequence is TGTGCCAGCAGTCGTGACATCAGCTCCTACAATGAGCAGTTCTTC. It translates to CASSRDISSYNEQFF. V usage is TRBV6-1 and J usage is TRBJ2-1, with D uncertain. CDR1 and CDR2 from the germline V gene are MNHNS and SASEGT. The length of the CDR3 is 15 residues. Trimming removed 5 bases from V and 0 bases from J, with 11 bases in between.

This clonotype occurred a few times. The V gene is TRBV7-9, the J gene TRBJ2-3; tentatively, D is TRBD2 (5 bases). V was clipped by 5 bases and J by 4 bases, with 10 bases between them. In germline, CDR1 is SEHNR, CDR2 FQNEAQ (reference sequence). CDR3 length equals 13 residues. The CDR3 spells CASSPRGPDTQYF. CDR3 bases: TGTGCCAGCAGCCCCCGCGGGCCAGATACGCAGTATTTT.

The genes are TRBV6-1 and TRBJ2-7; tentatively, D is TRBD2 (6 bases). This CDR3 region has 14 residues. Trimming left V 7 bases short and J 6 bases short, with 19 bases between. CDR1 is MNHNS and CDR2 is SASEGT in the germline V gene. The CDR3 nucleotides read TGTGCCAGCACCCCAATGGGGGGATCCGGCGAGCAGTACTTC. It translates to CASTPMGGSGEQYF.

The chain recombines TRBV4-1 with TRBJ2-7, with TRBD2 identical over 12 bases. The CDR3 spans 17 residues. Unmatched junction bases numbered 9, after V lost 0 bases and J lost 6 bases. Germline V CDR1 and CDR2: MGHRA, YSYEKL. CDR3 in amino acids: CASSQDGPSGRAFEQYF. CDR3 DNA: TGCGCCAGCAGCCAAGATGGCCCTAGCGGGAGGGCGTTCGAGCAGTACTTC.

This clonotype was counted at least ten times. This rearrangement joins TRBV5-1 to TRBJ2-5; 8 nucleotides align to TRBD2. Germline CDR1 SGHRS, CDR2 YFSETQ. The CDR3 sequence is 15 residues long. Trimming removed 1 base from V and 2 bases from J; junction bases left unmatched: 4. CDR3 DNA: TGCGCCAGCAGCTTGCGCGGGAGGTCACAAGAGACCCAGTACTTC. It is translated as CASSLRGRSQETQYF.

This clonotype was picked up many times. The chain links TRBV4-1 to TRBJ1-5; no clear D. CDR1 is MGHRA and CDR2 is YSYEKL in the germline V gene. This CDR3 spans 14 amino acids. Trimming pared 0 bases from V and 9 bases from J, leaving 12 bases between. The CDR3: CASSQDPLTWPQHF. DNA for the CDR3: TGCGCCAGCAGCCAAGACCCCTTAACGTGGCCCCAGCATTTT.

This clonotype was counted many times. The rearrangement joins TRBV29-1 to TRBJ1-2; perhaps TRBD1 as D (6 bases). The V gene's germline CDR1 is SQVTM and CDR2 ANQGSEA. The CDR3 covers 13 residues. The V end was cut by 4 bases, the J end by 2 bases, with 11 bases between. The DNA for the CDR3 is TGCAGCGTTGGAGCGACAGGCAACTATGGCTACACCTTC. It specifies CSVGATGNYGYTF.

This clonotype has more than one count but fewer than ten. The chain carries TRBV7-9 and TRBJ2-7; D is undetermined. CDR1 SEHNR and CDR2 FQNEAQ come from the germline V gene (reference sequence). V lost 11 bases and J 0 bases, leaving 11 bases between the germline ends. This CDR3 contains 12 residues. Here the CDR3 reads CAGLGNSYEQYF. CDR3 sequence (DNA): TGTGCCGGCCTTGGCAACTCCTACGAGCAGTACTTC.

V is TRBV20-1 and J is TRBJ2-7; a possible D gene is TRBD2 (5 bases). CDR1 is DFQATT and CDR2 is SNEGSKA in the germline V gene (reference sequence). CDR3 size: 9 residues. V dropped 8 bases and J dropped 12 bases, with 14 bases sitting between them. This chain's CDR3 is CSSTGRRYF. For the CDR3, the DNA is TGCAGTTCTACGGGGAGAAGGTACTTC.

This clonotype was picked up a small number of times. The V gene is TRBV2, the J gene TRBJ2-7; D is uncertain. V lost 1 base to trimming and J lost 3 bases, with 10 bases between them. Germline CDR1 is SNHLY and CDR2 is FYNNEI. This CDR3 is built from 14 residues. The CDR3 spells CASSEGLGYYEQYF. Written as DNA, the CDR3 is TGTGCCAGCAGTGAAGGGCTGGGCTACTACGAGCAGTACTTC.

In its sample, this clonotype was seen many times. The gene calls are TRBV12-3 or TRBV12-4 and TRBJ1-3; maybe TRBD1 (6 bases). The CDR3 has 15 residues. Trimming shortened V by 6 bases and J by 6 bases, and 18 bases separated the two germline ends. CDR3 coding DNA: TGTGCCAGCAGGCCCCGGGACACCTTATTAAACACCATATATTTT. Its protein is CASRPRDTLLNTIYF.

The chain couples TRBV20-1 to TRBJ2-3, with TRBD2 identical over 16 bases. Germline assignment: CDR1 DFQATT and CDR2 SNEGSKA (reference sequence). The J segment lost 7 bases and the V segment lost 7 bases, leaving 14 bases of the junction unmatched. The CDR3 has 17 amino acids. The chain's CDR3 is CSGGVGLAGGYQYTQYF. Here the CDR3 DNA reads TGCAGTGGCGGGGTGGGACTAGCGGGAGGGTATCAATATACGCAGTATTTT.